This T cell receptor (beta chain) was profiled in a study of blood T cell repertoires in COVID-19. Study summary: Sites in the United States, Italy and Spain provided acute and convalescent COVID-19 samples. Sample material is recorded as cDNA or gDNA derived from T cells, B-cell-depleted T cells, or PBMCs.

A Seattle source enrolled patients during active infection and followed them longitudinally. As originally analysed: Amplification with reference gene primers provided the estimates of nucleated cell counts. Profiled with immunoSEQ multiplex PCR; TCRdb holds only in-frame clones, not every one. V and J calls plus clone size are reproduced from that table; the DNA served to infer D and trimming. Of approximately 51,000 clones listed, over 80% are singletons. Material: peripheral blood. This clonotype was sampled from a woman older than 75 with COVID-19, enrolled during active disease.

This CDR3 is CASRGQGTDGYTF. Here the CDR3 DNA reads TGTGCCAGCAGGGGACAGGGAACCGATGGCTACACCTTC. The chain joins TRBV2 to TRBJ1-2; 9 nucleotides line up with TRBD1. The CDR3 contains 13 residues. After removal of 6 bases from V and 6 bases from J, the junction contained 5 bases not matched to a gene. Looked up from germline, CDR1 is SNHLY and CDR2 is FYNNEI.